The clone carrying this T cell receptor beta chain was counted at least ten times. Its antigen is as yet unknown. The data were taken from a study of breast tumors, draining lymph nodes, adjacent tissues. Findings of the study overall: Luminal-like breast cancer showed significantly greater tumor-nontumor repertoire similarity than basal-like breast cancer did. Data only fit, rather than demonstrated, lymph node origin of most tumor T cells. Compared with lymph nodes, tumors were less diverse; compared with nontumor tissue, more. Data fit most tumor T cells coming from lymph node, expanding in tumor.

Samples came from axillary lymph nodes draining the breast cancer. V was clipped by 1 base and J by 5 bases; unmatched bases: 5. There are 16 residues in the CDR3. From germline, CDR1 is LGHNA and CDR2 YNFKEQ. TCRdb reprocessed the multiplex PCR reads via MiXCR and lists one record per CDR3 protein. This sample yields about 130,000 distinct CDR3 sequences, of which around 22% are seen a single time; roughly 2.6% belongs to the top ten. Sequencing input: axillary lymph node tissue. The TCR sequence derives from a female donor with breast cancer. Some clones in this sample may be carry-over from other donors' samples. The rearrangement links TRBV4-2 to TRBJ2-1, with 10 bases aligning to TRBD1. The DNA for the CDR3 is TGTGCCAGCAGCCAAGTAAGCGGGACAGGGGACAATGAGCAGTTCTTC. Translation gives CASSQVSGTGDNEQFF.